This T cell receptor beta chain was captured by sequencing in a study of T cell responses to AZD1222 COVID-19 vaccine (dated by TCRdb to the early 2020s). Background on the whole study: AZD1222 recipients whose second dose came at about 4 weeks and those whose second dose came at about 12 weeks were combined into one group, since spike-specific TCR depth and breadth did not differ between the two schedules. TCR sequencing covered 233 trial participants: about 210 given two doses of AZD1222 and about 26 given two doses of MenACWY control vaccine. Trial participants were enrolled by age into 18-55, 56-69 and 70-plus year subgroups, with about 150, 28 and 57 TCR-sequenced participants respectively. Study-level results and caveats: After two AZD1222 doses, both the breadth and the depth of spike-specific TCRs were significantly higher than at day 0 and than in MenACWY recipients. The vaccine-associated CD4 TCRs covered the entire spike protein, and the dominant responses fell in regions 160-218 and 743-854. Conclusions about previously exposed vaccinees are limited because only a handful of AZD1222 recipients were SARS-CoV-2 seropositive at baseline. The 56-69-year group was small, and its depth increase did not reach significance, likely because of low power. Because no samples from the day 14 peak response were available, repertoires could be characterized only after the peak T cell response. Most participants were white British and females outnumbered males, and the authors suggested that clonal diversity may have been underestimated. Nearly half of unique spike-specific TCRs reportedly recognized epitopes outside regions mutated in the B.1.351 and B.1.1.7 variants.

Taken with the paper, the label for time point translates to: baseline before first vaccination. Vaccinee samples came from UK trials COV001 and COV002, including a single-blind randomized controlled phase 2/3 trial of AZD1222 (ChAdOx1 nCoV-19) in healthy adults. For TCRbeta chain sequencing, PBMC samples were collected from trial participants at day 0 and at day 28 after the second dose. A remark on this clone: What antigen it recognizes has not been identified. The sample holds no much larger clone one base away, and base qualities are not on file.

From the germline V gene, CDR1 is SGHTA and CDR2 is FQGNSA. V loses 1 base of germline sequence and J loses 1 base, and the interval between the two ends is 13 bases. The CDR3 numbers 16 residues from cysteine through phenylalanine. CDR3 DNA only is kept here, 48 bases in frame from base 1. The CDR3 regions of human TCRbeta chains were analyzed by immunosequencing. The paper's processing steps were these. TCRs in the repertoires were compared against a reference library of SARS-CoV-2-specific TCRs that had been generated with the MIRA antigen-specificity platform. Breadth meant the fraction of unique TCRs that were SARS-CoV-2-associated, whereas depth meant the fraction of total T cells that were SARS-CoV-2-associated. Using the MIRA data, every spike-specific TCR was mapped to the spike region that the TCR reacted to and assigned to either a CD4 or a CD8 class. Log10-transformed breadth and depth values were compared by one-way ANOVA with Sidak's multiple comparisons tests. What TCRdb holds here is the immuneACCESS table cut down to in-frame rearrangements. Part of the clones is not present; checked against another copy, under half of the missing clones reflect an unresolved V gene, and the others are unexplained. That table gives V, J and clone size, and the DNA gave D and trimming. For this sample the table gives fewer than 200,000 clones, of which roughly 90% were detected only once. The ten biggest clones cover around 1.6% of the sample.

The sequencing used peripheral blood, collected on day 0 of AZD1222 vaccination. This receptor was identified in an adult in good health. Rearrangement joined TRBV7-2 to TRBJ1-1, and perhaps TRBD1 as D gene, on 5 matching bases. The DNA sequence is TGTGCCAGCAGCTTAGGGTCGAGGGGCGCGAACACTGAAGCTTTCTTT. The resulting protein is CASSLGSRGANTEAFF.